This is a list of T cell receptor beta chains from one sample in a study of blood T cell repertoires in COVID-19. Some clones are missing from TCRdb's copy, which holds only in-frame ones; the method was immunoSEQ multiplex PCR. The repertoire holds hundreds of thousands of clones, with 86% as singletons. The specimen sequenced was peripheral blood. These receptors originate from a man aged 45 to 65 with COVID-19, enrolled during active disease. Both conserved end residues are trimmed from each CDR3. Size is stated for part of the rows, as once, few or many counts, or as a class when the clone is expanded.

CDR3aa | abundance | j_gene | v_gene
ASSIGKGPYQETQY | - | TRBJ2-5 | TRBV19
ASSPPAASGRNNEQF | - | TRBJ2-1 | TRBV3-1/TRBV3-2
ASSTIDRDYGYT | - | TRBJ1-2 | TRBV6-5
ASIGTGAGNTIY | - | TRBJ1-3 | TRBV2
ASSLGTGETQY | - | TRBJ2-5 | TRBV5-1
ASSGDRGLPEQY | - | TRBJ2-7 | TRBV9
ASSFATNEKLF | - | TRBJ1-4 | TRBV27
ASSPSGGPYEQY | - | TRBJ2-7 | TRBV27
ASSQDLGGRDYEQY | - | TRBJ2-7 | TRBV4-2
ASSQGLALFHNEQF | once | TRBJ2-1 | TRBV3-1/TRBV3-2
ASSERTGRQPQH | - | TRBJ1-5 | TRBV2
ASSLSYTSGSADTQY | - | TRBJ2-3 | TRBV27
ASSPAGVSTDTQY | - | TRBJ2-3 | TRBV6-5
ASSATAGGPYNEQF | - | TRBJ2-1 | TRBV7-8
ASSPSGYEQY | - | TRBJ2-7 | TRBV11-3
ATSDPSGDYNEQF | - | TRBJ2-1 | TRBV24-1
ASSQDQLAGGRLNNEQF | - | TRBJ2-1 | TRBV3-1/TRBV3-2
ASSLTGVLGNTIY | - | TRBJ1-3 | TRBV25-1
ASSFNRNTEAF | - | TRBJ1-1 | TRBV6-5
ASSYSTDFEAF | - | TRBJ1-1 | TRBV6-2/TRBV6-3
ASRKDNIPGTGELF | - | TRBJ2-2 | TRBV2
ASSGRQRGLEQY | - | TRBJ2-7 | TRBV2
AVGQDYGYT | - | TRBJ1-2 | TRBV30
ASSFEKRTGSSNSPLH | - | TRBJ1-6 | TRBV27
ASSPPSTNEKLF | once | TRBJ1-4 | TRBV18
ASSVVNSPEYNEQF | - | TRBJ2-1 | TRBV9
SVGADYYGYT | few | TRBJ1-2 | TRBV29-1
ASSAVIGDEEF | - | TRBJ2-1 | TRBV2
ASSLTALYEQY | - | TRBJ2-7 | TRBV7-8
ASSVDRGYNTEAF | few | TRBJ1-1 | TRBV5-4
ASSTLAGIQETQY | - | TRBJ2-5 | TRBV18
ASSQVGPRGVIAEAF | - | TRBJ1-1 | TRBV4-3
ASSSTDTQY | - | TRBJ2-3 | TRBV12-3/TRBV12-4
ASSQRDFQETQY | - | TRBJ2-5 | TRBV14
ASSPLRRTPNEKLF | - | TRBJ1-4 | TRBV14
ASSPRGQGVETQY | - | TRBJ2-5 | TRBV18
ASSRGTSVSSTDTQY | - | TRBJ2-3 | TRBV5-4
ASSRPGLAGGPTDTQY | - | TRBJ2-3 | TRBV3-1/TRBV3-2
ASSPIISGRPQETQY | once | TRBJ2-5 | TRBV3-1/TRBV3-2
ASSLGALAGPSYEQY | - | TRBJ2-7 | TRBV7-2
ASSYWTGPPGTSEQY | - | TRBJ2-7 | TRBV5-1
ASSAPVRTGTFYT | - | TRBJ1-2 | TRBV5-5
ASSLSPSRDEQY | - | TRBJ2-7 | TRBV5-8
ASSRDRSNQPQH | - | TRBJ1-5 | TRBV6-2/TRBV6-3
ASSEGLAGYNEQF | - | TRBJ2-1 | TRBV9